This section outlines one TCR beta chain sequence together with its context. This sample was taken from a study of blood T cell repertoires in COVID-19. Study as a whole: Whether acute or convalescent, the COVID-19 samples came from the United States, Italy and Spain. Sources were T cells, B-cell-depleted T cells, or PBMCs; the material itself was cDNA or gDNA.

The CDR3 runs 15 residues. Trimming stripped 0 bases from V and 0 bases from J, with 3 bases between. CDR1 KGHSH and CDR2 LQKENI come from the germline V gene. Per the original data handling: The authors estimated nucleated cell counts from reference gene primer amplification. Clones were sequenced by immunoSEQ multiplex PCR, and TCRdb holds only the in-frame ones, with some missing. From that table come the V and J calls and clone size; the DNA was used to work out D and trimming. Of approximately 190,000 clones listed, less than 85% are singletons. The receptor was derived from a woman aged 55-69 years with acute COVID-19. The chain has TRBV18 and TRBJ2-6; D unresolved. Input material: PBMCs or T cells enriched from blood (not recorded which). The CDR3 spells CASSPPLSGANVLTF. CDR3 nucleotides: TGTGCCAGCTCACCACCCCTCTCTGGGGCCAACGTCCTGACTTTC. Full variable domain (outside the CDR3, taken from reference TRBV18 and TRBJ2-6): NAGVMQNPRHLVRRRGQEARLRCSPMKGHSHVYWYRQLPEEGLKFMVYLQKENIIDESGMPKERFSAEFPKEGPSILRIQQVVRGDSAAYFCASSPPLSGANVLTFGAGSRLTVL.